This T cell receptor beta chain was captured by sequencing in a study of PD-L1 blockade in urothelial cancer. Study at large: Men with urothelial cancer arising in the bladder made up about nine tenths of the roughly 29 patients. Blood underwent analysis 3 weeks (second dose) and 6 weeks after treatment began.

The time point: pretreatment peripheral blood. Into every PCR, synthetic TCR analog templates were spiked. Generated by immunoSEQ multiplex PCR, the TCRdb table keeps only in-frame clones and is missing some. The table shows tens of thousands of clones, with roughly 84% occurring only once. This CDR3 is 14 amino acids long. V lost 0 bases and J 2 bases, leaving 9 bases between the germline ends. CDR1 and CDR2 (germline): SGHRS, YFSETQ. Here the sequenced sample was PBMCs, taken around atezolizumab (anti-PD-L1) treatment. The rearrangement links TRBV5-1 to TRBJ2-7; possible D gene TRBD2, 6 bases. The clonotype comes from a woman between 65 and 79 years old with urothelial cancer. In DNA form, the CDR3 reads TGCGCCAGCAGCTTGGCGAGCGGGCCCTACGAGCAGTACTTC. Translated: CASSLASGPYEQYF.